This T cell receptor beta chain was identified in a study of T cell responses to AZD1222 COVID-19 vaccine. Whole-study findings and limits: Increases in Spike-specific TCR breadth and depth were seen after two AZD1222 doses. As reported, nearly half of all spike-specific TCRs target variant regions that are unmutated.

Second-dose recipients at about 4 or about 12 weeks were treated as one pooled group. Trimming cost V 6 bases and J 7 bases, with 16 bases left between them. CDR1 is MDHEN and CDR2 is SYDVKM in the germline V gene. The CDR3 runs 13 residues. A remark on this clone: The antigen remains unidentified.

Repertoires were generated with immunoSEQ multiplex PCR, while TCRdb's copy carries only in-frame clones and drops some. The sample consists of over 95,000 clones, approximately 93% of them appearing once. The sequence was obtained from an adult who received the AZD1222 COVID-19 vaccine. The chain is built from TRBV28 and TRBJ2-7; tentatively, D is TRBD1 (6 bases). The sequenced sample was peripheral blood, obtained 28 days after the second AZD1222 dose. The CDR3 is CASRSTGMGEQYF. The CDR3 DNA is TGTGCCAGCAGATCCACAGGGATGGGGGAGCAGTACTTC.